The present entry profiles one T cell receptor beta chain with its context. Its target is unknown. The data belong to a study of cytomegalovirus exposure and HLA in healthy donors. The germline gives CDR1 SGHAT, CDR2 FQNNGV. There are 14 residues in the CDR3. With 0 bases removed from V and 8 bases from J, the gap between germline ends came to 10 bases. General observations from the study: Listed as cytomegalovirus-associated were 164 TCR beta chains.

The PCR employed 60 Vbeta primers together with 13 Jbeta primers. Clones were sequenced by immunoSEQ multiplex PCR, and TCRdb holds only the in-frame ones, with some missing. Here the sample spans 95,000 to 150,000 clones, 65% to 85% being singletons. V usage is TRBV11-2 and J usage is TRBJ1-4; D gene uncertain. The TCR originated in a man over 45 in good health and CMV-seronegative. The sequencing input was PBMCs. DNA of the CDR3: TGTGCCAGCAGCTTAGAGCCAGCGGAAGAAAAACTGTTTTTT. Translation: CASSLEPAEEKLFF.